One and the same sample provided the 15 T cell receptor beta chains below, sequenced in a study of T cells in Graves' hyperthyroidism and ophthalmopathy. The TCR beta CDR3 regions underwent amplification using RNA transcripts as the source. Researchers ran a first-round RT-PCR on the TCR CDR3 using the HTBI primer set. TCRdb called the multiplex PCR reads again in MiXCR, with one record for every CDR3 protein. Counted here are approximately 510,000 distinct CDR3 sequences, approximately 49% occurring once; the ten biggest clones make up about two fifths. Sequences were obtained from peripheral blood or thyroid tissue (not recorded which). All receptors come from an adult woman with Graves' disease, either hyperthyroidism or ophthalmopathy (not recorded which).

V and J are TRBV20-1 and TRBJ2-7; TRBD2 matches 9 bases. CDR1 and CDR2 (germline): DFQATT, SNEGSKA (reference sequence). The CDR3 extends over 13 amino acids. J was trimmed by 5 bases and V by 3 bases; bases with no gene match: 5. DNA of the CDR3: TGCAGTGCTAGTCTCGCGGGAGGGAACGAGCAGTACTTC. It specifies CSASLAGGNEQYF.

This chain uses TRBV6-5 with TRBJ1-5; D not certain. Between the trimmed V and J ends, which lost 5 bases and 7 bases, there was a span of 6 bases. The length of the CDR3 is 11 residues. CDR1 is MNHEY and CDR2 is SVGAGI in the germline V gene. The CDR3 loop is CASSDPQPQHF. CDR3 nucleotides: TGTGCCAGCAGTGATCCGCAGCCCCAGCATTTT.

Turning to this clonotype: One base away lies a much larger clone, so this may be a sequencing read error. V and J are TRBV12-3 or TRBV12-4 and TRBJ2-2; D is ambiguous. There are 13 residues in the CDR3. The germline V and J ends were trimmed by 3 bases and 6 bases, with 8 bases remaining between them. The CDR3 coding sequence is TGTGCCAGCAGTTTTGGACGCGCCGGGGAGCTGTTTTTT. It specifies CASSFGRAGELFF.

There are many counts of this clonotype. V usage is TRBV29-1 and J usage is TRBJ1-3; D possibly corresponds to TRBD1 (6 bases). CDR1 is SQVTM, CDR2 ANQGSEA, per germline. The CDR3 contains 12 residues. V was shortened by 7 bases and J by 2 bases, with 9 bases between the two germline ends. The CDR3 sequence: CSARGAGNTIYF. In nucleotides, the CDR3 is TGCAGCGCCAGGGGCGCTGGAAACACCATATATTTT.

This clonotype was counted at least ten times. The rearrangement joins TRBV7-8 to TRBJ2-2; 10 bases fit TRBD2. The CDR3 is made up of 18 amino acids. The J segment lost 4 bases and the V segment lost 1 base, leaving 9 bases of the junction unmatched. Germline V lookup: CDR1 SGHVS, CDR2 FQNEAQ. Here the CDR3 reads CASSLVASGSRITGELFF. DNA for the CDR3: TGTGCCAGCAGCTTAGTTGCTAGCGGGAGCCGGATCACCGGGGAGCTGTTTTTT.

In DNA form, the CDR3 reads TGCGCCAGCAGTTCACAGGTTAGGGGCGAGCAGTACTTC. Encoded protein: CASSSQVRGEQYF. The chain couples TRBV10-1 to TRBJ2-7; D might be TRBD1 (5 bases). Germline V gene lookup returns CDR1 WNHNN and CDR2 SYGVQD (reference sequence). The V end lost 5 bases, the J end lost 6 bases, and 14 bases lay between the germline ends. This CDR3 is 13 amino acids long.

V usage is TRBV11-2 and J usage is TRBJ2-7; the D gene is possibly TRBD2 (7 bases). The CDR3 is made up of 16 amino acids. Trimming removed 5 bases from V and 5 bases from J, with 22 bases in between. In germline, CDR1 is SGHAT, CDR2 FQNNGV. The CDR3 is CASSLLGGRGRNEQYF. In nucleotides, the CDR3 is TGTGCCAGCAGCCTGCTCGGGGGGCGGGGGAGGAACGAGCAGTACTTC.

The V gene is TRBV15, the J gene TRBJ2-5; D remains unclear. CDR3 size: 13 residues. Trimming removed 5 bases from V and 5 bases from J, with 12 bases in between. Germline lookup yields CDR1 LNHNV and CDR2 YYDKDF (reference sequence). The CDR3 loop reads CATSAPERETQYF. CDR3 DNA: TGTGCCACCAGCGCCCCAGAAAGGGAGACCCAGTACTTC. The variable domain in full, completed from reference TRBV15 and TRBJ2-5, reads DAMVIQNPRYQVTQFGKPVTLSCSQTLNHNVMYWYQQKSSQAPKLLFHYYDKDFNNEADTPDNFQSRRPNTSFCFLDIRSPGLGDTAMYLCATSAPERETQYFGPGTRLLVL.

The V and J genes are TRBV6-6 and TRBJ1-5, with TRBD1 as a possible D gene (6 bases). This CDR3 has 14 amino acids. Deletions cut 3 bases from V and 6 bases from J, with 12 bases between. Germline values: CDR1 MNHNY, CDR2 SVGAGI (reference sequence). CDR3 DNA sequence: TGTGCCAGCAGTTATTGGGGGGCAGGTCAGCCCCAGCATTTT. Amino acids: CASSYWGAGQPQHF.

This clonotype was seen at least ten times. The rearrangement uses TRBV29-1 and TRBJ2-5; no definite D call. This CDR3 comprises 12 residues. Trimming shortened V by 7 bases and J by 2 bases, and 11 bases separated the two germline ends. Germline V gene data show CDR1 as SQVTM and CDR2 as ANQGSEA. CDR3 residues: CSGTQRQETQYF. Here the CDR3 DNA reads TGCAGCGGAACGCAGAGACAAGAGACCCAGTACTTC.

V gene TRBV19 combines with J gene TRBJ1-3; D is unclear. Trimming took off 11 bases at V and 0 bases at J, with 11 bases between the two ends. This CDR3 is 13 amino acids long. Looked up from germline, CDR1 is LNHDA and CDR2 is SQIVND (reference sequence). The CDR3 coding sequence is TGTGCCGCTATGGCATTCTCTGGAAACACCATATATTTT. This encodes CAAMAFSGNTIYF.

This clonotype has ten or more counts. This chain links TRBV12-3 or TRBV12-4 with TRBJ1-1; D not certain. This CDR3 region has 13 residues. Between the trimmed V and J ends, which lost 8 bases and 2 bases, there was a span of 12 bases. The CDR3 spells CASVRRANTEAFF. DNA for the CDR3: TGTGCCAGCGTTCGTAGAGCCAACACTGAAGCTTTCTTT.

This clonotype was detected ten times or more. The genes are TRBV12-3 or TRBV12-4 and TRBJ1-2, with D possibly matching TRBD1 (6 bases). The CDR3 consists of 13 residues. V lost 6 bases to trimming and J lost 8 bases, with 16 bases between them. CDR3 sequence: CASRFSGAGGYTF. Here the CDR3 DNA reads TGTGCCAGCAGGTTTTCAGGGGCAGGAGGCTACACCTTC.

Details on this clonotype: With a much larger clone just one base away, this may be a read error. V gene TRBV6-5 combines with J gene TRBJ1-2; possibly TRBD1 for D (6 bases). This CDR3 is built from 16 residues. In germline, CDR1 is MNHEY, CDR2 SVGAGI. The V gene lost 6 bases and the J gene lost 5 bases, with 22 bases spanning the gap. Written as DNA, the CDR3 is TGTGCCAGCAGACCACCAATCGGACAGAAAGATTATGGCTACACCTTC. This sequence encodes CASRPPIGQKDYGYTF.

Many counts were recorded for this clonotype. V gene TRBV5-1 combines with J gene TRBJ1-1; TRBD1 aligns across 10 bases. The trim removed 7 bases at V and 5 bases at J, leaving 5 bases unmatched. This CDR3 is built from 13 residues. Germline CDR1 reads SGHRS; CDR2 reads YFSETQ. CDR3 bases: TGCGCCAGCGTCGGACAGGGGGTGACTGAAGCTTTCTTT. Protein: CASVGQGVTEAFF.